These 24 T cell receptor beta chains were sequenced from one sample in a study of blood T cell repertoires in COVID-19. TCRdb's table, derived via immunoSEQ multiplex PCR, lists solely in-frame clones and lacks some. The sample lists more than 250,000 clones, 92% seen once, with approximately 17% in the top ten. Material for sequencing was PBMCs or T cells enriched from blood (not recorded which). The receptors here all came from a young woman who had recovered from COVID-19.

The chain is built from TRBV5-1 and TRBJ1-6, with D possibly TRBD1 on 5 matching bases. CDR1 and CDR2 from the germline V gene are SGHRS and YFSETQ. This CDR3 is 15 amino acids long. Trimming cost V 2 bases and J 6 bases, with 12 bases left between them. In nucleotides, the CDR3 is TGCGCCAGCAGCTTCGACCCACAGGCTAATTCACCCCTCCACTTT. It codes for CASSFDPQANSPLHF.

The CDR3 DNA reads as TGCGCCAGCAGCTTGGTCGCTGGGGGCGGCCAGCCCCAGCATTTT. Translated: CASSLVAGGGQPQHF. V usage is TRBV5-1 and J usage is TRBJ1-5; a weak D match, TRBD1 (6 bases). Germline V gene data show CDR1 as SGHRS and CDR2 as YFSETQ. V was trimmed by 0 bases and J by 7 bases, leaving 14 bases between them. The CDR3 is 15 residues long.

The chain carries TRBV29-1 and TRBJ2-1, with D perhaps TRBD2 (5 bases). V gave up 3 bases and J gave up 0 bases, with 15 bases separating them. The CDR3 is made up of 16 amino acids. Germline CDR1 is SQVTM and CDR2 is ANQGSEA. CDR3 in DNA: TGCAGCGTTGACCCCGGGGTGAGCCTCTCCTACAATGAGCAGTTCTTC. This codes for CSVDPGVSLSYNEQFF.

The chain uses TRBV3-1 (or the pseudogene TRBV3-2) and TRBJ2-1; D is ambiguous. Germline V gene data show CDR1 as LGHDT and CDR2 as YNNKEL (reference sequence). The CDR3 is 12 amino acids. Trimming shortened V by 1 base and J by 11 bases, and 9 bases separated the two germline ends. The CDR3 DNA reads TGTGCCAGCAGCCAAGCGGGTGGTAAGCAGTTCTTC. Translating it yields CASSQAGGKQFF.

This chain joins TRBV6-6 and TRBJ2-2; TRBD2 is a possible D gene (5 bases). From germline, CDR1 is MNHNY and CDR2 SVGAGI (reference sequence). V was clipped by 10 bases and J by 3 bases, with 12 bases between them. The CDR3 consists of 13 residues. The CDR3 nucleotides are TGTGCCACCTTATTTAGCGACACCGGGGAGCTGTTTTTT. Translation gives CATLFSDTGELFF.

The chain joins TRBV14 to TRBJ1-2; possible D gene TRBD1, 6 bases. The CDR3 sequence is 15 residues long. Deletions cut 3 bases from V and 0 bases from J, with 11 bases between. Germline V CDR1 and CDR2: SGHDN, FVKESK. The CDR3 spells CASSHDRRANYGYTF. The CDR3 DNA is TGTGCCAGCAGCCACGACAGGAGAGCTAACTATGGCTACACCTTC. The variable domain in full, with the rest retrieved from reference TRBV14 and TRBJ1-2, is EAGVTQFPSHSVIEKGQTVTLRCDPISGHDNLYWYRRVMGKEIKFLLHFVKESKQDESGMPNNRFLAERTGGTYSTLKVQPAELEDSGVYFCASSHDRRANYGYTFGSGTRLTVV.

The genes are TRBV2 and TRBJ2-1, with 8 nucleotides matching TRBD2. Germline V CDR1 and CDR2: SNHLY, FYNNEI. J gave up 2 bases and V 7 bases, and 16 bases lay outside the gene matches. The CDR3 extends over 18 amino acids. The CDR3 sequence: CASIRTSGVDFTYNEQFF. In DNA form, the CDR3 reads TGTGCCAGCATCAGAACTAGCGGAGTCGATTTTACCTACAATGAGCAGTTCTTC.

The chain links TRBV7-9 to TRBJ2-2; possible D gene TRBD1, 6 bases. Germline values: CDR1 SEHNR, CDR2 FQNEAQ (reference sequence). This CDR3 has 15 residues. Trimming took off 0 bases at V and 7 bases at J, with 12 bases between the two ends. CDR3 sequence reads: CASSLAQGLDGELFF. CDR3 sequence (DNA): TGTGCCAGCAGCTTAGCACAGGGATTAGACGGGGAGCTGTTTTTT. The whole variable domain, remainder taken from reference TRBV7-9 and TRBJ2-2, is DTGVSQNPRHKITKRGQNVTFRCDPISEHNRLYWYRQTLGQGPEFLTYFQNEAQLEKSRLLSDRFSAERPKGSFSTLEIQRTEQGDSAMYLCASSLAQGLDGELFFGEGSRLTVL.

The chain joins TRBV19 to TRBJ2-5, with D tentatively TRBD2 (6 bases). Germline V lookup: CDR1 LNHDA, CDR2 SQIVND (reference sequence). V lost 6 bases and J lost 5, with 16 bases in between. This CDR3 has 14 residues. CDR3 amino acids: CASRTRLRGETQYF. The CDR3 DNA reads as TGTGCCAGTAGGACTAGACTCCGCGGGGAGACCCAGTACTTC.

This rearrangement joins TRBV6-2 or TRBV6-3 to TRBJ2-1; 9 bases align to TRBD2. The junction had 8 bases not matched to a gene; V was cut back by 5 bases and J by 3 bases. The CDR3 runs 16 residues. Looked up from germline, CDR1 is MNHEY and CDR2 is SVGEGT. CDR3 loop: CASSPPLAGYYNEQFF. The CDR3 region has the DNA TGTGCCAGCAGTCCCCCCCTAGCGGGGTACTACAATGAGCAGTTCTTC.

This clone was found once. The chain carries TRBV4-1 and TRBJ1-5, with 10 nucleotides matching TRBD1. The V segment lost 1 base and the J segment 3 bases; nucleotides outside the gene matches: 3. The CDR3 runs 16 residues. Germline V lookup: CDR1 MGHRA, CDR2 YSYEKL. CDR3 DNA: TGCGCCAGCAGCCAAGGGGACAGGGGTTTCAATCAGCCCCAGCATTTT. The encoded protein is CASSQGDRGFNQPQHF.

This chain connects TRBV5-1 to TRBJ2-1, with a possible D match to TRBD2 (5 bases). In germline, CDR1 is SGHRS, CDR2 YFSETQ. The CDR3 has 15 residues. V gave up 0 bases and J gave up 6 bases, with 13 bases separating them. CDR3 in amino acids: CASSLGTVPTNEQFF. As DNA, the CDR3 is TGCGCCAGCAGCTTGGGGACTGTTCCTACCAATGAGCAGTTCTTC. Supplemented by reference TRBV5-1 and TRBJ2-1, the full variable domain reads KAGVTQTPRYLIKTRGQQVTLSCSPISGHRSVSWYQQTPGQGLQFLFEYFSETQRNKGNFPGRFSGRQFSNSRSEMNVSTLELGDSALYLCASSLGTVPTNEQFFGPGTRLTVL.

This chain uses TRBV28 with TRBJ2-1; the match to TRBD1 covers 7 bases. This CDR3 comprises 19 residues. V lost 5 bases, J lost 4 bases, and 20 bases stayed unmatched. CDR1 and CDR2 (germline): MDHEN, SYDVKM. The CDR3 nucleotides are TGTGCCAGCAGTATACGGACAGGTAAAAGGGTTCAGAATTACAATGAGCAGTTCTTC. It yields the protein CASSIRTGKRVQNYNEQFF.

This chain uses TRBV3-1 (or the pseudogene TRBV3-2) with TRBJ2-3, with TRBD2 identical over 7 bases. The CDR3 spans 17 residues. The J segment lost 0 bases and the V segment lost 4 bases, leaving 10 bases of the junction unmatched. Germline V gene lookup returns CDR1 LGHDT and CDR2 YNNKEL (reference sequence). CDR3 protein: CASSPFVGGTSTDTQYF. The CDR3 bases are TGTGCCAGCAGCCCCTTTGTGGGGGGGACTAGCACAGATACGCAGTATTTT.

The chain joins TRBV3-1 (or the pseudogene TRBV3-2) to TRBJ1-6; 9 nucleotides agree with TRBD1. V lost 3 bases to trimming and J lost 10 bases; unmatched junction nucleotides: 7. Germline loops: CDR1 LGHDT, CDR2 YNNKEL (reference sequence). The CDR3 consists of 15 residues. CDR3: CASSHPGQGESPLHF. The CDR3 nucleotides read TGTGCCAGCAGCCACCCGGGACAGGGCGAATCACCCCTCCACTTT.

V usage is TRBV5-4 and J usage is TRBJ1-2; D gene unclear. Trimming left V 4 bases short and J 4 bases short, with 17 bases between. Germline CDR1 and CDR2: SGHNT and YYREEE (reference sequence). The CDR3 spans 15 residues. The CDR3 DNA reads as TGTGCCAGCAGCGGCAGTGGGGAGTATGGCTATGGCTACACCTTC. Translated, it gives CASSGSGEYGYGYTF. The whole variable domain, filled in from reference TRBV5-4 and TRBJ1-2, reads ETGVTQSPTHLIKTRGQQVTLRCSSQSGHNTVSWYQQALGQGPQFIFQYYREEENGRGNFPPRFSGLQFPNYSSELNVNALELDDSALYLCASSGSGEYGYGYTFGSGTRLTVV.

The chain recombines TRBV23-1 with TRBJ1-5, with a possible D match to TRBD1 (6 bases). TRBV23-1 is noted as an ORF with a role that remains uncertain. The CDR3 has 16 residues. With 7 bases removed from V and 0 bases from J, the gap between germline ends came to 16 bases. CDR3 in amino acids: CASTNPRTVSNQPQHF. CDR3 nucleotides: TGCGCCAGCACAAACCCTAGGACAGTTAGCAATCAGCCCCAGCATTTT.

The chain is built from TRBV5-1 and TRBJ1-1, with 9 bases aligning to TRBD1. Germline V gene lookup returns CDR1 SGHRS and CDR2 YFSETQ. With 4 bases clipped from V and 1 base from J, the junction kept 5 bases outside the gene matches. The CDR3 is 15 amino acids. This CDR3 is CASSTGTGTNTEAFF. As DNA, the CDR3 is TGCGCCAGCAGCACCGGGACAGGGACGAACACTGAAGCTTTCTTT.

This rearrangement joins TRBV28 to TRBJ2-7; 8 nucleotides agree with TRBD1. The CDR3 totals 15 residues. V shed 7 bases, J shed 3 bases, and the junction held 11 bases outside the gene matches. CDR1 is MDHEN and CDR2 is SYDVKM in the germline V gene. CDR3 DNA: TGTGCCAGCAAGGGACAGGCCTGGAAGTACTACGAGCAGTACTTC. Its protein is CASKGQAWKYYEQYF. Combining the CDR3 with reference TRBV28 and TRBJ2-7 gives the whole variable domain DVKVTQSSRYLVKRTGEKVFLECVQDMDHENMFWYRQDPGLGLRLIYFSYDVKMKEKGDIPEGYSVSREKKERFSLILESASTNQTSMYLCASKGQAWKYYEQYFGPGTRLTVT.

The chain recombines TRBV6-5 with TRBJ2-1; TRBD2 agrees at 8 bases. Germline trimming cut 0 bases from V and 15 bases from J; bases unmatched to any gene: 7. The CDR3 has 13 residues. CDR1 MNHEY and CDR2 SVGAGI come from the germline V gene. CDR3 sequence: CASSYSKGLVVFF. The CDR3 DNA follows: TGTGCCAGCAGTTACTCGAAGGGACTAGTGGTGTTCTTC.

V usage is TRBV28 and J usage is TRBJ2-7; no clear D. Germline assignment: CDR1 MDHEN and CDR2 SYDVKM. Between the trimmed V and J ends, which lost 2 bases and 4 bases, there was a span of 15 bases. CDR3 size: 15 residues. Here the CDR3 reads CASSLVSLRVYEQYF. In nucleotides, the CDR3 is TGTGCCAGCAGTTTAGTATCTTTACGGGTTTACGAGCAGTACTTC.

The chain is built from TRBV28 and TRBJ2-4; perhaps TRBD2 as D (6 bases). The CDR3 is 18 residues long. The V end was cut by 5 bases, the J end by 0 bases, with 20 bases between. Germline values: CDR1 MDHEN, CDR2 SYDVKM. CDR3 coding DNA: TGTGCCAGCAGTCCCCTAACGGGAGTAGCTCTAGCCAAAAACATTCAGTACTTC. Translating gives CASSPLTGVALAKNIQYF.

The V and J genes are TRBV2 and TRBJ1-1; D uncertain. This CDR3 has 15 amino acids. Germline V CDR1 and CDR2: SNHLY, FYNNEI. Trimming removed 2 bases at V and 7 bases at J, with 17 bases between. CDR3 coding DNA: TGTGCCAGCAGTGAATTGGCCGCCCTGGTTGGTGAAGCTTTCTTT. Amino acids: CASSELAALVGEAFF.

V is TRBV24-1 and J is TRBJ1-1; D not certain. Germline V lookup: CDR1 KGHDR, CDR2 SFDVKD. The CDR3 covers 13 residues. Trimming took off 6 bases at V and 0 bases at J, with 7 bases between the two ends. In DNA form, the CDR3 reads TGTGCCACCAGTCAGGCAATGAACACTGAAGCTTTCTTT. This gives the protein CATSQAMNTEAFF.